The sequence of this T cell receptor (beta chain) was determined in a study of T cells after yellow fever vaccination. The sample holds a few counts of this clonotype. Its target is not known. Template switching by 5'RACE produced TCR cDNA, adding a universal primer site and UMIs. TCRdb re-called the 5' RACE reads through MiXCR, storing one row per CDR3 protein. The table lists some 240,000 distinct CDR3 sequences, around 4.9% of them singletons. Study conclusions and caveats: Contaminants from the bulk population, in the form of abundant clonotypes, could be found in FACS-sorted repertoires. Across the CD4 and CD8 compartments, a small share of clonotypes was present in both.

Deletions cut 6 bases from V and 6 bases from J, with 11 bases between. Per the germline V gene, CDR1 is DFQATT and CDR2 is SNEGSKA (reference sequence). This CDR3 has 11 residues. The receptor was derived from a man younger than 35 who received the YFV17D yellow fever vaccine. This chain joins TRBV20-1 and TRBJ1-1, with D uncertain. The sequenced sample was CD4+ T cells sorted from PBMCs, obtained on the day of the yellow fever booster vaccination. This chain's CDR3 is CSAAAMAEAFF. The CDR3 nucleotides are TGCAGTGCAGCAGCCATGGCTGAAGCTTTCTTT.